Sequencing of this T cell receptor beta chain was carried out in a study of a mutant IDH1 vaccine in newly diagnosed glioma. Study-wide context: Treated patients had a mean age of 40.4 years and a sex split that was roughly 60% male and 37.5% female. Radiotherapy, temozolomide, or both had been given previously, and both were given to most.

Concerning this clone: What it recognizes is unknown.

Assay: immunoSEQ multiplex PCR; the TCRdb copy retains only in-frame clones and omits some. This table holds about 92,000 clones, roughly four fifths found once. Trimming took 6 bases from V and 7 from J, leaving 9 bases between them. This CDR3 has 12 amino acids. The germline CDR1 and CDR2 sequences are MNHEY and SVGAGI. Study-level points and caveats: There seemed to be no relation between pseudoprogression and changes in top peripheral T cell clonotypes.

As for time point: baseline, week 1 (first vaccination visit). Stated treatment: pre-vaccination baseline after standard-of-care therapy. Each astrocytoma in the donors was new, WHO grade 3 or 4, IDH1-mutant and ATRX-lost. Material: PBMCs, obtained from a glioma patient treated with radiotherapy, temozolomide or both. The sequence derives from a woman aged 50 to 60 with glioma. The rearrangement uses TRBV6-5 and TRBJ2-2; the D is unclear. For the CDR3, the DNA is TGTGCCAGCAGAGACCAGGTCGGGGAGCTGTTTTTT. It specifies CASRDQVGELFF.